The next 31 T cell receptor beta chains were all read from a single sample in a study of beta chain features in type 1 diabetes. As every portion of the isolated RNA was reverse transcribed, the sequencing read expressed TCRB transcripts. Here immunoSEQ multiplex PCR was the method, and the copy in TCRdb shows in-frame clones only, minus some. The sample has 250,000 to 350,000 clones, 12% to 15% seen once; the top ten hold 6.7%. The sequencing sample was made of central memory CD4+ T cells from blood. Every receptor here comes from a man aged 25-40 years in good health.

The sample holds many counts of this clone. The chain uses TRBV9 and TRBJ1-2, with no clear D. V was cut by 0 bases and J by 4 bases, with 10 bases left in between. Germline assignment: CDR1 SGDLS and CDR2 YYNGEE. CDR3 length: 14 amino acids. The CDR3 region is CASSVDSGVYGYTF. The CDR3 DNA reads TGTGCCAGCAGCGTAGACAGTGGGGTCTATGGCTACACCTTC.

The chain combines TRBV5-6 with TRBJ2-2; D not certain. The CDR3 runs 15 residues. Trimming took 2 bases from V and 7 from J, leaving 15 bases between them. Germline CDR1 and CDR2: SGHDT and YYEEEE. DNA of the CDR3: TGTGCCAGCAGCTTAATGGCCGGGCTTGACGGGGAGCTGTTTTTT. It is translated as CASSLMAGLDGELFF.

This clone was recorded a few times. V gene TRBV2 combines with J gene TRBJ2-5; the match to TRBD2 covers 8 bases. Trimming cost V 6 bases and J 1 base; bases outside gene matches: 13. The length of the CDR3 is 17 residues. The germline V gene encodes CDR1 SNHLY and CDR2 FYNNEI. This CDR3 reads CASRESARGAIQETQYF. CDR3 DNA sequence: TGTGCCAGCAGGGAGTCGGCGCGGGGGGCAATCCAAGAGACCCAGTACTTC.

The table lists this clone with a few counts. This chain connects TRBV6-5 to TRBJ2-1; D could derive from TRBD1 or TRBD2 (5 bases each). This CDR3 spans 12 amino acids. V lost 8 bases to trimming and J lost 6 bases, with 11 bases between them. Germline V gene lookup returns CDR1 MNHEY and CDR2 SVGAGI. DNA of the CDR3: TGTGCCAGCCGAAGTGGGGGCAATGAGCAGTTCTTC. Translated, it gives CASRSGGNEQFF.

V and J are TRBV11-3 and TRBJ2-1; D ambiguous. Trimming took 5 bases from V and 5 from J, leaving 13 bases between them. This CDR3 contains 14 residues. Germline V gives CDR1 SGHNT, CDR2 YENEEA. The CDR3 bases are TGTGCCAGCAGCCCCGGCCCAGTGGACAATGAGCAGTTCTTC. This sequence encodes CASSPGPVDNEQFF.

The table lists this clone with many counts. This chain connects TRBV5-4 to TRBJ2-2, with D unclear. The CDR3 is 14 residues long. Germline assignment: CDR1 SGHNT and CDR2 YYREEE (reference sequence). Trimming took off 4 bases at V and 5 bases at J, with 12 bases between the two ends. CDR3 amino acids: CASSPTLGTGELFF. CDR3 in DNA: TGTGCCAGCAGCCCAACCTTAGGGACCGGGGAGCTGTTTTTT.

V is TRBV28 and J is TRBJ2-5, with D unresolved. V was clipped by 3 bases and J by 5 bases, with 16 bases between them. The CDR3 runs 15 residues. CDR1 MDHEN and CDR2 SYDVKM come from the germline V gene. Here the CDR3 reads CASSFSKPLPETQYF. The DNA for the CDR3 is TGTGCCAGCAGTTTTTCCAAACCGCTACCCGAGACCCAGTACTTC.

V usage is TRBV10-3 and J usage is TRBJ1-1; the match to TRBD1 covers 9 bases. Germline V CDR1 and CDR2: ENHRY, SYGVKD. V trimming: 7 bases; J trimming: 1 base; junction bases outside the gene matches: 4. The CDR3 is made up of 14 amino acids. CDR3 nucleotides: TGTGCCATCACCAGGGACAGGGAGAACACTGAAGCTTTCTTT. Its translation: CAITRDRENTEAFF.

This chain connects TRBV5-4 to TRBJ2-7; 7 nucleotides line up with TRBD2. Trimming removed 4 bases from V and 2 bases from J; junction bases left unmatched: 6. The CDR3 is 14 residues long. CDR1 SGHNT and CDR2 YYREEE come from the germline V gene (reference sequence). Here the CDR3 reads CASSQDLAAYEQYV. DNA for the CDR3: TGTGCCAGCAGCCAAGATCTAGCGGCCTACGAGCAGTACGTC.

This clone appeared a few times. The V call is TRBV15, the J call TRBJ2-1; D ambiguous. V lost 1 base, J lost 8 bases, and 15 bases lay in between. This CDR3 has 15 amino acids. The germline gives CDR1 LNHNV, CDR2 YYDKDF (reference sequence). The CDR3 loop is CATSRAGFDTHEQFF. For the CDR3, the DNA is TGTGCCACCAGCAGAGCCGGTTTTGACACTCATGAGCAGTTCTTC.

This clone was seen a few times. The V and J genes are TRBV6-5 and TRBJ1-3; possible D gene TRBD1, 5 bases. CDR3 length: 13 residues. Trimming shortened V by 4 bases and J by 2 bases, and 6 bases separated the two germline ends. CDR1 and CDR2 from the germline V gene are MNHEY and SVGAGI. Here the CDR3 reads CASSFRAGNTIYF. In nucleotides, the CDR3 is TGTGCCAGCAGTTTCAGGGCTGGAAACACCATATATTTT.

This clone occurred a few times. The chain is built from TRBV19 and TRBJ2-6; maybe TRBD2 (6 bases). CDR3 size: 14 residues. CDR1 and CDR2 from the germline V gene are LNHDA and SQIVND (reference sequence). The ends were cut back, 10 bases at V and 4 bases at J, with 14 bases in the middle. The CDR3 DNA reads TGTGCCACCTTAATGCGGGGAGGGGCCAACGTCCTGACTTTC. Translated: CATLMRGGANVLTF.

Many counts were recorded for this clone. V usage is TRBV18 and J usage is TRBJ2-7; perhaps TRBD1 as D (6 bases). The CDR3 spans 12 residues. Germline V gene sequence: CDR1 KGHSH, CDR2 LQKENI. Trimming left V 0 bases short and J 7 bases short, with 7 bases between. As DNA, the CDR3 is TGTGCCAGCTCACCACCAGGGGGAGAGCAGTACTTC. This translates into CASSPPGGEQYF. Based on the CDR3 plus reference TRBV18 and TRBJ2-7, the full variable domain is NAGVMQNPRHLVRRRGQEARLRCSPMKGHSHVYWYRQLPEEGLKFMVYLQKENIIDESGMPKERFSAEFPKEGPSILRIQQVVRGDSAAYFCASSPPGGEQYFGPGTRLTVT.

This clone was seen a handful of times. The chain carries TRBV5-4 and TRBJ2-1; D is perhaps TRBD1 or TRBD2 (6 bases each). The germline gives CDR1 SGHNT, CDR2 YYREEE (reference sequence). Trimming stripped 0 bases from V and 9 bases from J, with 10 bases between. The CDR3 contains 13 residues. The CDR3 spells CASSLEGGGEQFF. CDR3 nucleotide sequence: TGTGCCAGCAGCTTGGAGGGGGGTGGTGAGCAGTTCTTC.

This clone was counted many times. This chain links TRBV5-6 with TRBJ1-5; no firm D call. The CDR3 spans 12 residues. The V end lost 5 bases, the J end lost 5 bases, and 8 bases lay between the germline ends. Germline V gives CDR1 SGHDT, CDR2 YYEEEE. The CDR3 DNA follows: TGTGCCAGCAGTTTCTGGGATCAGCCCCAGCATTTT. It encodes CASSFWDQPQHF.

About this clone itself: This sample includes further DNA sequences coding for the same CDR3. The V call is TRBV7-2, the J call TRBJ1-2; D gene ambiguous. V lost 4 bases and J lost 6, with 12 bases in between. The CDR3 loop spans 13 amino acids. Germline V CDR1 and CDR2: SGHTA, FQGNSA. CDR3 residues: CASSSIKWDGYTF. The CDR3 DNA reads TGTGCCAGCAGCTCCATAAAGTGGGATGGCTACACCTTC.

The V and J genes are TRBV30 and TRBJ2-1; D might be TRBD1 or TRBD2, each matching 5 bases. Trimming cost V 5 bases and J 7 bases, with 6 bases left between them. The CDR3 is made up of 10 amino acids. The germline V gene has CDR1 GTSNPN and CDR2 SVGIG (reference sequence). CDR3 nucleotide sequence: TGTGCCTGGGAGGGGAATGAGCAGTTCTTC. It translates to CAWEGNEQFF.

This clone came up a few times. The rearrangement links TRBV7-2 to TRBJ2-7; no clear D. Trimming stripped 7 bases from V and 3 bases from J, with 16 bases between. Germline V CDR1 and CDR2: SGHTA, FQGNSA. The CDR3 sequence is 14 residues long. For the CDR3, the DNA is TGTGCCAGCACCCCCCCGGGTCTGTACTACGAGCAGTACTTC. Translated: CASTPPGLYYEQYF.

This clone was found a few times. One end of the junction does not line up with germline, which may come from a read error. This chain joins TRBV7-7 and TRBJ2-5, with 10 bases that match TRBD1. The germline V gene encodes CDR1 SSHAT and CDR2 FNYEAQ (reference sequence). This CDR3 is built from 14 residues. CDR3 DNA sequence: TGTGCTAGCAGCTTAGGGACAGGGGCAGAGACCCAGTACTTC. This encodes CASSLGTGAETQYF.

The chain has TRBV6-5 and TRBJ2-3; TRBD2 is a possible D gene (5 bases). Between the trimmed V and J ends, which lost 10 bases and 3 bases, there was a span of 11 bases. Looked up from germline, CDR1 is MNHEY and CDR2 is SVGAGI. This CDR3 comprises 12 residues. The CDR3 reads CAIQTGTDTQYF. The DNA of the CDR3 is TGTGCCATCCAGACGGGAACAGATACGCAGTATTTT.

The rearrangement links TRBV11-2 to TRBJ2-5; D is ambiguous. The CDR3 sequence is 14 residues long. V lost 5 bases and J 2 bases, leaving 12 bases between the germline ends. Germline CDR1 and CDR2: SGHAT and FQNNGV. CDR3 nucleotides: TGTGCCAGCAGCCCGGCTAATGGGCAAGAGACCCAGTACTTC. This codes for CASSPANGQETQYF. Using reference TRBV11-2 and TRBJ2-5 for the parts outside the CDR3, the full variable domain is EAGVAQSPRYKIIEKRQSVAFWCNPISGHATLYWYQQILGQGPKLLIQFQNNGVVDDSQLPKDRFSAERLKGVDSTLKIQPAKLEDSAVYLCASSPANGQETQYFGPGTRLLVL.

The genes are TRBV15 and TRBJ1-6; TRBD1 might be the D (5 bases). The CDR3 is made up of 18 amino acids. Germline V gene sequence: CDR1 LNHNV, CDR2 YYDKDF (reference sequence). V lost 3 bases to trimming and J lost 9 bases, with 24 bases between them. The CDR3 bases are TGTGCCACCAGCAGCGAAGCGTCAGGGCCTCTTCTTGGTTCACCCCTCCACTTT. Encoded protein: CATSSEASGPLLGSPLHF.

In its sample, this clone was seen a few times. The rearrangement uses TRBV11-2 and TRBJ1-6; 9 nucleotides match TRBD1. The CDR3 totals 15 residues. Trimming cost V 4 bases and J 8 bases; bases outside gene matches: 6. Germline V gives CDR1 SGHAT, CDR2 FQNNGV. CDR3 sequence reads: CASSSGTGRHSPLHF. DNA for the CDR3: TGTGCCAGCAGCTCCGGGACAGGGAGGCATTCACCCCTCCACTTT.

J is TRBJ2-1 and V is TRBV11-1; TRBD2 might be the D (6 bases). This CDR3 has 15 amino acids. V dropped 5 bases and J dropped 9 bases, with 20 bases sitting between them. The germline V gene has CDR1 SGHAT and CDR2 FQDESV (reference sequence). Here the CDR3 reads CASSPVTREKSEQFF. In DNA form, the CDR3 reads TGTGCCAGCAGCCCCGTGACTCGGGAGAAAAGTGAGCAGTTCTTC.

This clone was detected only a few times. The chain carries TRBV7-2 and TRBJ2-1; TRBD2 aligns across 8 bases. CDR3 size: 15 residues. V gave up 5 bases and J gave up 7 bases; unmatched junction bases: 10. CDR1 is SGHTA and CDR2 is FQGNSA in the germline V gene. Written as DNA, the CDR3 is TGTGCCAGCAGCACGGGGGGGCCGTCGACAAATGAGCAGTTCTTC. It specifies CASSTGGPSTNEQFF.

This clone was observed a handful of times. The chain uses TRBV4-2 and TRBJ1-2, with D unclear. Germline-derived CDR1 and CDR2 are LGHNA and YNFKEQ. Deletions cut 4 bases from V and 4 bases from J, with 13 bases between. The CDR3 covers 14 residues. The CDR3 DNA reads as TGTGCCAGCAGCCCCATCGGGCTTGTCTATGGCTACACCTTC. Its protein is CASSPIGLVYGYTF.

This clone was counted between two and nine times. The chain is built from TRBV9 and TRBJ2-7, with TRBD1 identical over 10 bases. Germline V gene data show CDR1 as SGDLS and CDR2 as YYNGEE. The CDR3 is made up of 15 amino acids. Trimming took 4 bases from V and 3 from J; bases not matched to a gene: 7. This CDR3 reads CASSLGTGADYEQYF. The DNA for the CDR3 is TGTGCCAGCAGCTTGGGGACAGGGGCGGACTACGAGCAGTACTTC. The complete variable domain, with remaining parts taken from reference TRBV9 and TRBJ2-7, reads DSGVTQTPKHLITATGQRVTLRCSPRSGDLSVYWYQQSLDQGLQFLIQYYNGEERAKGNILERFSAQQFPDLHSELNLSSLELGDSALYFCASSLGTGADYEQYFGPGTRLTVT.

This clone has just a few counts. The V gene is TRBV7-2, the J gene TRBJ2-1; 13 nucleotides line up with TRBD2. This CDR3 is built from 16 residues. In germline, CDR1 is SGHTA, CDR2 FQGNSA. The V gene end was trimmed by 4 bases and the J gene end by 9 bases; junction bases not matched to a gene: 9. CDR3 sequence reads: CASSSPRTSGRAEQFF. In nucleotides, the CDR3 is TGTGCCAGCAGCTCCCCCCGGACTAGCGGGAGAGCTGAGCAGTTCTTC.

This clone was seen a handful of times. This chain connects TRBV18 to TRBJ1-5, with a possible D match to TRBD1 (5 bases). This CDR3 region has 16 residues. V shed 2 bases and J shed 5 bases, with 16 bases lying between them. Germline CDR1 KGHSH, CDR2 LQKENI. The CDR3 sequence is CASSPNRWGQYQPQHF. DNA for the CDR3: TGTGCCAGCTCACCAAACCGGTGGGGCCAATATCAGCCCCAGCATTTT.

V usage is TRBV7-9 and J usage is TRBJ2-3; D is unclear. The V gene lost 1 base and the J gene lost 2 bases, with 10 bases spanning the gap. The CDR3 length is 15 residues. Germline loops: CDR1 SEHNR, CDR2 FQNEAQ (reference sequence). CDR3 protein: CASSLVLGNTDTQYF. Here the CDR3 DNA reads TGTGCCAGCAGCTTAGTGCTGGGCAACACAGATACGCAGTATTTT. The variable domain in full, with the rest retrieved from reference TRBV7-9 and TRBJ2-3, is DTGVSQNPRHKITKRGQNVTFRCDPISEHNRLYWYRQTLGQGPEFLTYFQNEAQLEKSRLLSDRFSAERPKGSFSTLEIQRTEQGDSAMYLCASSLVLGNTDTQYFGPGTRLTVL.

The chain employs TRBV18 and TRBJ2-1, with 13 bases identical to TRBD2. This CDR3 comprises 15 residues. J lost 4 bases, V lost 6 bases, and 3 bases had no gene match. The germline CDR1 and CDR2 sequences are KGHSH and LQKENI. CDR3 DNA: TGTGCCAGCTCCGGGGGACTAGCGGGGTACAATGAGCAGTTCTTC. It translates to CASSGGLAGYNEQFF.